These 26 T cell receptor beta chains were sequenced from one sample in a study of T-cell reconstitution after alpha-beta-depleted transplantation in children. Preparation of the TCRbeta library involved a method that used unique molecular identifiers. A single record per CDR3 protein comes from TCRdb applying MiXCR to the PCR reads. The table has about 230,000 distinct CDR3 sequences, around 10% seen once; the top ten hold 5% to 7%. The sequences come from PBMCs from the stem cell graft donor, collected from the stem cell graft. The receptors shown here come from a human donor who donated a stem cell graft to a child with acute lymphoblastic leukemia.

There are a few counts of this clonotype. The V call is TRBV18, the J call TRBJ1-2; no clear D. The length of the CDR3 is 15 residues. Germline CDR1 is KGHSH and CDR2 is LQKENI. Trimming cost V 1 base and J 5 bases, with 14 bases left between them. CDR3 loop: CASSPRAGDSYGYTF. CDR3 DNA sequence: TGTGCCAGCTCACCACGAGCAGGAGATTCATATGGCTACACCTTC.

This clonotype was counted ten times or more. CDR3 in amino acids: CASSRLFRDRVNTDTQYF. Here the CDR3 DNA reads TGTGCCAGCAGCCGGCTGTTCCGGGACAGGGTAAACACAGATACGCAGTATTTT. The V gene is TRBV5-5, the J gene TRBJ2-3, with TRBD1 identical over 9 bases. The CDR3 sequence is 18 residues long. Trimming removed 4 bases from V and 2 bases from J; junction bases left unmatched: 14. Germline V gives CDR1 SGHKS, CDR2 YYEKEE (reference sequence).

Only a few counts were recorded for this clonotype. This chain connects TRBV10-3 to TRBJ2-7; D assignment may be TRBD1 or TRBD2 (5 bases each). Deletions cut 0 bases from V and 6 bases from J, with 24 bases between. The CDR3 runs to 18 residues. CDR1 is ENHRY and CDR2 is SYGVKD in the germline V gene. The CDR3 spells CAISESVLEGQGDLEQYF. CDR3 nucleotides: TGTGCCATCAGTGAGTCGGTTCTAGAGGGTCAGGGAGACCTCGAGCAGTACTTC.

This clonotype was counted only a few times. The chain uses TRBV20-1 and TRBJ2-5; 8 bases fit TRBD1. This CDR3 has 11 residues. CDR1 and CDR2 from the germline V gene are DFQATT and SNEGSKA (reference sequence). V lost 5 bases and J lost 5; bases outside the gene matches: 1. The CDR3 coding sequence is TGCAGTGCTGGGGACAGGGAGACCCAGTACTTC. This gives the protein CSAGDRETQYF.

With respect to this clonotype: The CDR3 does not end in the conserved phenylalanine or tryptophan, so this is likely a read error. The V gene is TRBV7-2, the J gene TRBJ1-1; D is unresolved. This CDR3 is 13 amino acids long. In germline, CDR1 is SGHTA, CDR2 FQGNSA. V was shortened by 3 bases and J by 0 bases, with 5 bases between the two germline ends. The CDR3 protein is CASSFRVNTEAFY. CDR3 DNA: TGTGCCAGCAGCTTTCGGGTGAACACTGAAGCTTTCTAT.

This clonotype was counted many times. In DNA form, the CDR3 reads TGCAGTGCTGAAACACTGGGTCAGCCCCAGCATTTT. The encoded protein is CSAETLGQPQHF. The chain recombines TRBV20-1 with TRBJ1-5, with unresolved D. The V end was cut by 5 bases, the J end by 6 bases, with 11 bases between. The CDR3 sequence is 12 residues long. The germline gives CDR1 DFQATT, CDR2 SNEGSKA (reference sequence).

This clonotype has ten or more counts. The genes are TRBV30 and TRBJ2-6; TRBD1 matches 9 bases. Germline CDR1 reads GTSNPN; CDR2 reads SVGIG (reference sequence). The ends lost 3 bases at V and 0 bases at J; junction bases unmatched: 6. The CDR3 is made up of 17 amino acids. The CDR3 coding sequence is TGTGCCTGGAGGCGGGACAGGGCTAGCTCTGGGGCCAACGTCCTGACTTTC. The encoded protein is CAWRRDRASSGANVLTF. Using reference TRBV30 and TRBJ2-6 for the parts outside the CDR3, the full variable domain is SQTIHQWPATLVQPVGSPLSLECTVEGTSNPNLYWYRQAAGRGLQLLFYSVGIGQISSEVPQNLSASRPQDRQFILSSKKLLLSDSGFYLCAWRRDRASSGANVLTFGAGSRLTVL.

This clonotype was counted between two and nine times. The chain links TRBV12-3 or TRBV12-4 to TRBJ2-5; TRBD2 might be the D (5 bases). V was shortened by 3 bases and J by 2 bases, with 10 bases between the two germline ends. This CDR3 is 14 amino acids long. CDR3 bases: TGTGCCAGCAGTTTCTCAGCGGCTCAAGAGACCCAGTACTTC. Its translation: CASSFSAAQETQYF.

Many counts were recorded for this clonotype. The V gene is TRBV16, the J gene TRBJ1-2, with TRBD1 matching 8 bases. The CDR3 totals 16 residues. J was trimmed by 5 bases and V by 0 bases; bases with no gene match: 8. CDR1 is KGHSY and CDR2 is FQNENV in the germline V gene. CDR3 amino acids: CASSQSARGLYYGYTF. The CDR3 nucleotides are TGTGCCAGCAGCCAATCGGCCAGGGGGCTTTATTATGGCTACACCTTC. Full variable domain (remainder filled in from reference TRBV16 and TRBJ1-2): GEEVAQTPKHLVRGEGQKAKLYCAPIKGHSYVFWYQQVLKNEFKFLISFQNENVFDETGMPKERFSAKCLPNSPCSLEIQATKLEDSAVYFCASSQSARGLYYGYTFGSGTRLTVV.

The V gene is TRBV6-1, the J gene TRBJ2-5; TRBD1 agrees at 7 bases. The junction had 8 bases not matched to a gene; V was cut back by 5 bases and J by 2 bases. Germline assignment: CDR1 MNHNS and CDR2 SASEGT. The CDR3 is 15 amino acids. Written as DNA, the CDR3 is TGTGCCAGCAGTACGATCACAGGGGAACAAGAGACCCAGTACTTC. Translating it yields CASSTITGEQETQYF.

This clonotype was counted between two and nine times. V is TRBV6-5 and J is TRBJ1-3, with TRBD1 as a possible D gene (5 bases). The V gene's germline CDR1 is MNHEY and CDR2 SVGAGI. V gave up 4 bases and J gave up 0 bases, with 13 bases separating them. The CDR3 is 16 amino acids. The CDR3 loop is CASSSVGAGSGNTIYF. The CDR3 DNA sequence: TGTGCCAGCAGTTCCGTAGGGGCAGGCTCTGGAAACACCATATATTTT.

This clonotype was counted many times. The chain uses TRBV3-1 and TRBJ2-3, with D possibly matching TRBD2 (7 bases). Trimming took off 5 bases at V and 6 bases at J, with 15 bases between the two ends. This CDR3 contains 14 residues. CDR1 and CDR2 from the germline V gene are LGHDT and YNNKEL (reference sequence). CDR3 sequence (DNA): TGTGCCAGCAGCTGGGGGCCAGCGGGGGATACGCAGTATTTT. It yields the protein CASSWGPAGDTQYF.

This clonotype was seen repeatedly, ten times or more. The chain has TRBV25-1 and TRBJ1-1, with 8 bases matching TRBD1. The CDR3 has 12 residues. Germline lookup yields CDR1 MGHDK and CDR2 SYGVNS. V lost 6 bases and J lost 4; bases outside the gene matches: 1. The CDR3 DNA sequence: TGTGCCAGCAGAGGACAGGGCACTGAAGCTTTCTTT. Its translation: CASRGQGTEAFF.

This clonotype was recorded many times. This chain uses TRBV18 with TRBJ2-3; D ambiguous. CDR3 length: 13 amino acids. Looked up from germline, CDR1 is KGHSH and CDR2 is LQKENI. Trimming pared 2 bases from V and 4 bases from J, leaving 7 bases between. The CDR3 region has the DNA TGTGCCAGCTCACCAAGTAAAGCAGATACGCAGTATTTT. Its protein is CASSPSKADTQYF.

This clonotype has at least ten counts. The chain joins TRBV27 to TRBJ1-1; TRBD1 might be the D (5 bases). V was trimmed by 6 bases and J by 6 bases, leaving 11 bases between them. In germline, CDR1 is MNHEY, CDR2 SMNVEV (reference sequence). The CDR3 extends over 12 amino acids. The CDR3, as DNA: TGTGCCAGCAGGAAAATGGGGGCTGAAGCTTTCTTT. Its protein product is CASRKMGAEAFF.

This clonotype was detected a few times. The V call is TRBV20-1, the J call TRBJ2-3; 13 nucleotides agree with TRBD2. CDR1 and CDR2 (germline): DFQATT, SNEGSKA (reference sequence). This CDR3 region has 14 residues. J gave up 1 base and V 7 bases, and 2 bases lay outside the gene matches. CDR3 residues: CSVGLAGGTDTQYF. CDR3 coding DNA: TGCAGTGTCGGACTAGCGGGGGGCACAGATACGCAGTATTTT.

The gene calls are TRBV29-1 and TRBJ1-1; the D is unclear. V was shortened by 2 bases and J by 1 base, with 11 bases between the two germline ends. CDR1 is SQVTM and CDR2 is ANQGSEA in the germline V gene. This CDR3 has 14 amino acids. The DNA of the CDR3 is TGCAGCGTTGAACTATCTACTCGGAACACTGAAGCTTTCTTT. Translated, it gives CSVELSTRNTEAFF.

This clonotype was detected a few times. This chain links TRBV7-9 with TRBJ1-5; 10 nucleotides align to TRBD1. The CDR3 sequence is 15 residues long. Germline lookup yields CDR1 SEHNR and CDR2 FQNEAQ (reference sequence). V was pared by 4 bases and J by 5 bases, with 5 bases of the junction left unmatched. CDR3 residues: CASSSDRGSHQPQHF. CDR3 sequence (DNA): TGTGCCAGCAGCTCGGACAGGGGGTCCCATCAGCCCCAGCATTTT.

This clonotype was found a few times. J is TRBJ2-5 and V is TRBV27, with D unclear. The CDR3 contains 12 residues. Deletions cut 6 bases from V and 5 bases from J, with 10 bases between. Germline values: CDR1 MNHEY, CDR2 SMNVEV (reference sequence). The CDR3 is CASSAPAETQYF. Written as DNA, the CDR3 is TGTGCCAGCAGCGCACCCGCGGAGACCCAGTACTTC.

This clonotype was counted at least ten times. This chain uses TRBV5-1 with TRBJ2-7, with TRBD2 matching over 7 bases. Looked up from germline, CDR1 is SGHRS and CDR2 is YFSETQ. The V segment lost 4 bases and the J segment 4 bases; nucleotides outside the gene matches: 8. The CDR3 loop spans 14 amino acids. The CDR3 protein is CASSQGLRGYEQYF. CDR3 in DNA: TGCGCCAGCAGCCAGGGACTACGGGGGTACGAGCAGTACTTC.

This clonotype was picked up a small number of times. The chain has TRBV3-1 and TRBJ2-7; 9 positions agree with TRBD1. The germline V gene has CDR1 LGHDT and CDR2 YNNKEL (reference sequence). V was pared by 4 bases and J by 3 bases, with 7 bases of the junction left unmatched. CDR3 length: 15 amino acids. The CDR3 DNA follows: TGTGCCAGCAGCCGAGGGACAGGGAGCATCTACGAGCAGTACTTC. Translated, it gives CASSRGTGSIYEQYF.

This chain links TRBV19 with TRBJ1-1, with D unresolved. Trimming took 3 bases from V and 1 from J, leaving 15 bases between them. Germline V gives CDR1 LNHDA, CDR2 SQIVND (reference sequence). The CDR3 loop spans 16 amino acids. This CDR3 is CASSMSLGRANTEAFF. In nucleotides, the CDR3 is TGTGCCAGTAGTATGTCGCTTGGAAGGGCGAACACTGAAGCTTTCTTT.

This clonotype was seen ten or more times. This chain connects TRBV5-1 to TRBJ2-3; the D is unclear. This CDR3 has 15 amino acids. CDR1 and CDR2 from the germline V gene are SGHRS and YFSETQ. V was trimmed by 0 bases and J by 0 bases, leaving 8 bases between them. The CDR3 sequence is CASSLAPESTDTQYF. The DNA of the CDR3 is TGCGCCAGCAGCTTGGCCCCGGAGAGCACAGATACGCAGTATTTT.

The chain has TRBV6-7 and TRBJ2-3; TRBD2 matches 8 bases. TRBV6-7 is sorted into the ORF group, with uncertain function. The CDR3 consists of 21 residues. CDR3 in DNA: TGTGGGGCCAGTTACTCTACTACTGGCGGGGGGCCAAAGGGACTCACAGATACGCAGTATTTT. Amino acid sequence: CGASYSTTGGGPKGLTDTQYF.

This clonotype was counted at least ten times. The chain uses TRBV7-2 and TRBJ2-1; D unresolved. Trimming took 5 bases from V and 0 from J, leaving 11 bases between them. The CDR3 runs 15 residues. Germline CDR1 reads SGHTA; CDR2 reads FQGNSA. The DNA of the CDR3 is TGTGCCAGCAGCCCAGACTTCTCCTCCTACAATGAGCAGTTCTTC. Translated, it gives CASSPDFSSYNEQFF.

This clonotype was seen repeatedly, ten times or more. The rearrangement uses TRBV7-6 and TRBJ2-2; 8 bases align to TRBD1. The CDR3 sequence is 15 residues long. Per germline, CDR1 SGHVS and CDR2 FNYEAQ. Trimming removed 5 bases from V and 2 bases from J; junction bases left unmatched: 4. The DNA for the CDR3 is TGTGCCAGCAGCCGACAGGGGCCCAACACCGGGGAGCTGTTTTTT. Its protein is CASSRQGPNTGELFF. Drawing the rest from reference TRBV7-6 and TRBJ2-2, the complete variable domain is GAGVSQSPRYKVTKRGQDVALRCDPISGHVSLYWYRQALGQGPEFLTYFNYEAQQDKSGLPNDRFSAERPEGSISTLTIQRTEQRDSAMYRCASSRQGPNTGELFFGEGSRLTVL.